This T cell receptor beta chain was recovered during a study of T cell changes during pregnancy in multiple sclerosis. Using immunoSEQ multiplex PCR, the repertoire was profiled, and TCRdb retains in-frame clones only, with some absent. The repertoire has approximately 100,000 clones, roughly nine tenths of them found once; the top ten carry 3% to 3.5%. Per germline, CDR1 SGHVS and CDR2 FNYEAQ. The V and J ends lost 1 base and 7 bases respectively, with 7 bases between them. CDR3 length equals 13 residues. The sequences come from peripheral blood, collected after pregnancy. This clonotype was obtained from a female donor with multiple sclerosis, enrolled in a pregnancy study. The gene calls are TRBV7-6 and TRBJ2-2, with D maybe TRBD2 (5 bases). Written as DNA, the CDR3 is TGTGCCAGCAGCTTAGTTGCGGGCGGGGAGCTGTTTTTT. Translating gives CASSLVAGGELFF.